One sample yielded the 19 T cell receptor beta chains listed below, sequenced in a study of blood T cell repertoires in COVID-19. Profiled with immunoSEQ multiplex PCR; TCRdb holds only in-frame clones, not every one. The sample contains some 100,000 clones, approximately 83% of which appear only once. The sample taken for sequencing was PBMCs or T cells enriched from blood (not recorded which). These receptor sequences come from a woman in her 50s who had recovered from COVID-19.

J is TRBJ1-2 and V is TRBV29-1; D is possibly TRBD1 (6 bases). The CDR3 loop spans 14 amino acids. Trimming left V 6 bases short and J 4 bases short, with 18 bases between. Germline assignment: CDR1 SQVTM and CDR2 ANQGSEA. This CDR3 reads CSVSSTRGFYGYTF. The DNA for the CDR3 is TGCAGCGTCAGTTCGACCAGGGGATTCTATGGCTACACCTTC.

The rearrangement uses TRBV2 and TRBJ2-7; TRBD2 matches at 13 bases. V lost 8 bases, J lost 2 bases, and 3 bases stayed unmatched. The length of the CDR3 is 14 residues. Germline loops: CDR1 SNHLY, CDR2 FYNNEI. CDR3 region: CASGTSGIPYEQYF. CDR3 sequence (DNA): TGTGCCAGCGGGACTAGCGGGATTCCCTACGAGCAGTACTTC.

This chain connects TRBV30 to TRBJ1-1; TRBD1 matches at 8 bases. The CDR3 is 15 amino acids. Unmatched junction bases numbered 8, after V lost 5 bases and J lost 0 bases. Germline V gene data show CDR1 as GTSNPN and CDR2 as SVGIG (reference sequence). The DNA of the CDR3 is TGTGCCTGGGCTCCTCAGGGGGCGATGAACACTGAAGCTTTCTTT. Translation: CAWAPQGAMNTEAFF.

This clone was counted at least ten times. V and J are TRBV9 and TRBJ1-4; D may be TRBD1 (5 bases). CDR1 SGDLS and CDR2 YYNGEE come from the germline V gene. This CDR3 region has 14 residues. Between the trimmed V and J ends, which lost 0 bases and 6 bases, there was a span of 9 bases. The CDR3 nucleotides read TGTGCCAGCAGCGTAGGGGGCGACGATGAAAAACTGTTTTTT. It yields the protein CASSVGGDDEKLFF.

The rearrangement links TRBV6-6 to TRBJ2-1; D possibly corresponds to TRBD2 (6 bases). V dropped 2 bases and J dropped 8 bases, with 16 bases sitting between them. CDR3 length equals 15 residues. Germline lookup yields CDR1 MNHNY and CDR2 SVGAGI (reference sequence). Written as DNA, the CDR3 is TGTGCCAGCAGTTACCCCGGGACTGTCAGGGATGAGCAGTTCTTC. Its protein is CASSYPGTVRDEQFF.

In nucleotides, the CDR3 is TGCGCCAGCAAGCCAGGACAGAACCTCTCTGGAAACACCATATATTTT. Residues: CASKPGQNLSGNTIYF. The genes are TRBV5-1 and TRBJ1-3; possible D gene TRBD1, 6 bases. Germline V lookup: CDR1 SGHRS, CDR2 YFSETQ. The CDR3 covers 16 residues. Trimming shortened V by 6 bases and J by 0 bases, and 16 bases separated the two germline ends.

This clone has a single count. This chain uses TRBV27 with TRBJ1-2; D unresolved. The ends were cut back, 2 bases at V and 5 bases at J, with 21 bases in the middle. The CDR3 consists of 17 residues. Germline V gene sequence: CDR1 MNHEY, CDR2 SMNVEV (reference sequence). CDR3 in amino acids: CASSLRLALREEYGYTF. For the CDR3, the DNA is TGTGCCAGCAGTTTACGCCTTGCTTTGAGAGAGGAGTATGGCTACACCTTC.

Here the CDR3 reads CASSKTGVTEAFF. The CDR3 nucleotides read TGTGCCAGCAGTAAGACAGGGGTAACTGAAGCTTTCTTT. V is TRBV6-2 or TRBV6-3 and J is TRBJ1-1; 8 bases are a match to TRBD1. The CDR3 loop spans 13 amino acids. Trimming removed 5 bases from V and 5 bases from J; junction bases left unmatched: 4. The germline V gene has CDR1 MNHEY and CDR2 SVGEGT.

The gene calls are TRBV9 and TRBJ2-1, with 9 bases that match TRBD1. The junction had 2 bases not matched to a gene; V was cut back by 4 bases and J by 3 bases. The CDR3 runs to 14 residues. CDR1 SGDLS and CDR2 YYNGEE come from the germline V gene. The CDR3 region has the DNA TGTGCCAGCAGCACGGACAGGGGCTACAATGAGCAGTTCTTC. Translation gives CASSTDRGYNEQFF.

The chain couples TRBV3-1 (or the pseudogene TRBV3-2) to TRBJ1-1; D is unclear. Germline CDR1 reads LGHDT; CDR2 reads YNNKEL (reference sequence). This CDR3 has 14 amino acids. V lost 5 bases and J lost 6, with 16 bases in between. Here the CDR3 DNA reads TGTGCCAGCAGCGAAGCCTTAGGACTCGCTGAAGCTTTCTTT. Translation: CASSEALGLAEAFF.

The DNA of the CDR3 is TGTGCCAGCAGTGAACAGGGACACTACGAGCAGTACTTC. Protein product: CASSEQGHYEQYF. The chain combines TRBV2 with TRBJ2-7; perhaps TRBD1 as D (6 bases). Germline lookup yields CDR1 SNHLY and CDR2 FYNNEI. With 2 bases removed from V and 3 bases from J, the gap between germline ends came to 8 bases. The CDR3 consists of 13 residues. The variable domain in full, with the rest retrieved from reference TRBV2 and TRBJ2-7, is EPEVTQTPSHQVTQMGQEVILRCVPISNHLYFYWYRQILGQKVEFLVSFYNNEISEKSEIFDDQFSVERPDGSNFTLKIRSTKLEDSAMYFCASSEQGHYEQYFGPGTRLTVT.

V is TRBV2 and J is TRBJ1-2; 7 nucleotides match TRBD1. Germline-derived CDR1 and CDR2 are SNHLY and FYNNEI. The trim removed 7 bases at V and 4 bases at J, leaving 9 bases unmatched. The CDR3 is made up of 14 amino acids. The DNA of the CDR3 is TGTGCCAGCATGAGGGGGCAGGTGGCCTATGGCTACACCTTC. This translates into CASMRGQVAYGYTF.

The V and J genes are TRBV4-1 and TRBJ1-1; maybe TRBD1 (6 bases). V gave up 4 bases and J gave up 5 bases, with 14 bases separating them. CDR1 and CDR2 (germline): MGHRA, YSYEKL. The CDR3 length is 14 residues. CDR3 coding DNA: TGCGCCAGCAGCCGCCACAGCCAGGGGACTGAAGCTTTCTTT. Translating gives CASSRHSQGTEAFF.

The chain couples TRBV15 to TRBJ1-5, with 7 bases that match TRBD1. This CDR3 is 14 amino acids long. V shed 0 bases and J 6 bases; nucleotides not matched to a gene: 2. Germline CDR1 and CDR2: LNHNV and YYDKDF (reference sequence). The chain's CDR3 is CATSRDQGGQPQHF. In DNA form, the CDR3 reads TGTGCCACCAGCAGAGACCAGGGGGGTCAGCCCCAGCATTTT.

The rearrangement links TRBV10-1 to TRBJ1-2; D is unclear. Trimming stripped 3 bases from V and 4 bases from J, with 12 bases between. Per germline, CDR1 WNHNN and CDR2 SYGVQD (reference sequence). The CDR3 sequence is 14 residues long. CDR3 bases: TGCGCCAGCAGTGACCGCCGTGGAGGCTATGGCTACACCTTC. The encoded protein is CASSDRRGGYGYTF.

J is TRBJ1-1 and V is TRBV28; 10 nucleotides agree with TRBD1. Trimming cost V 0 bases and J 4 bases; bases outside gene matches: 2. The germline gives CDR1 MDHEN, CDR2 SYDVKM. The CDR3 sequence is 15 residues long. CDR3 in amino acids: CASSLWTGGVTEAFF. The CDR3 DNA reads TGTGCCAGCAGTTTATGGACAGGGGGCGTCACTGAAGCTTTCTTT.

V is TRBV7-2 and J is TRBJ2-2; TRBD1 matches at 7 bases. Germline V lookup: CDR1 SGHTA, CDR2 FQGNSA. CDR3 length: 13 amino acids. V was clipped by 10 bases and J by 7 bases; unmatched bases: 9. The CDR3 DNA reads TGTGCCACCGGGACAGTCTACAACGGGGAGCTGTTTTTT. Protein: CATGTVYNGELFF. The complete variable domain, with remaining parts taken from reference TRBV7-2 and TRBJ2-2, reads GAGVSQSPSNKVTEKGKDVELRCDPISGHTALYWYRQSLGQGLEFLIYFQGNSAPDKSGLPSDRFSAERTGGSVSTLTIQRTQQEDSAVYLCATGTVYNGELFFGEGSRLTVL.

The rearrangement joins TRBV5-1 to TRBJ2-5; TRBD1 matches 9 bases. CDR3 length equals 14 residues. V lost 4 bases, J lost 4 bases, and 5 bases stayed unmatched. Germline V CDR1 and CDR2: SGHRS, YFSETQ. For the CDR3, the DNA is TGCGCCAGCAGCCTCCCGACAGGGGGAGAGACCCAGTACTTC. Protein product: CASSLPTGGETQYF.

The genes are TRBV6-1 and TRBJ1-6; D remains ambiguous. The CDR3 consists of 16 residues. From germline, CDR1 is MNHNS and CDR2 SASEGT. The ends were cut back, 3 bases at V and 0 bases at J, with 9 bases in the middle. CDR3 in amino acids: CASSETDSSYNSPLHF. As DNA, the CDR3 is TGTGCCAGCAGTGAGACTGATAGCTCCTATAATTCACCCCTCCACTTT.